A single sample gave rise to the 14 T cell receptor beta chains below, sequenced in a study of T cell responses to AZD1222 COVID-19 vaccine. Clones were sequenced by immunoSEQ multiplex PCR, and TCRdb holds only the in-frame ones, with some missing. The sample holds some 120,000 clones, 85% to 95% seen once. Material: peripheral blood, obtained on day 0 of AZD1222 vaccination. These receptors originate from an adult in good health.

DNA of the CDR3: TGTGCCAGCAGCCCCAGGGGGACTAGCGGGTTTTACAATGAGCAGTTCTTC. Translated, it gives CASSPRGTSGFYNEQFF. The J gene is TRBJ2-1, the V gene TRBV5-6, with TRBD2 matching over 12 bases. V was pared by 4 bases and J by 4 bases, with 9 bases of the junction left unmatched. Germline V lookup: CDR1 SGHDT, CDR2 YYEEEE. This CDR3 spans 17 amino acids.

The CDR3 DNA sequence: TGTGCCAGCAGTGAACCAGTCGGGCCGGCCTTCTTT. Residues: CASSEPVGPAFF. The chain carries TRBV2 and TRBJ1-1; D gene ambiguous. The germline gives CDR1 SNHLY, CDR2 FYNNEI. V gave up 2 bases and J gave up 14 bases, with 15 bases separating them. The CDR3 totals 12 residues.

The rearrangement links TRBV7-9 to TRBJ2-5; TRBD1 matches 10 bases. CDR1 is SEHNR, CDR2 FQNEAQ, per germline (reference sequence). There are 15 residues in the CDR3. With V trimmed by 4 bases and J by 5 bases, 7 bases remained unmatched. The CDR3 protein is CASSSRDRGGETQYF. The CDR3 DNA reads TGTGCCAGCAGCTCGCGGGACAGGGGTGGGGAGACCCAGTACTTC.

This sequence joins TRBV28 and TRBJ1-2; 7 bases map to TRBD1. V shed 6 bases and J 4 bases; nucleotides not matched to a gene: 5. This CDR3 contains 13 residues. Germline lookup yields CDR1 MDHEN and CDR2 SYDVKM. The CDR3 nucleotides are TGTGCCAGCAGATCAGGGGGAGCCTATGGCTACACCTTC. It codes for CASRSGGAYGYTF.

The V call is TRBV5-8, the J call TRBJ1-1; 8 bases agree with TRBD1. CDR3 length: 12 residues. J gave up 8 bases and V 2 bases, and 2 bases lay outside the gene matches. CDR1 SGHTS and CDR2 YDEGEE come from the germline V gene. The CDR3 DNA sequence: TGTGCCAGCAGCTTAAGGGACAGGGAAGCTTTCTTT. Its protein is CASSLRDREAFF. Full variable domain (missing parts from reference TRBV5-8 and TRBJ1-1): EAGVTQSPTHLIKTRGQQATLRCSPISGHTSVYWYQQALGLGLQFLLWYDEGEERNRGNFPPRFSGRQFPNYSSELNVNALELEDSALYLCASSLRDREAFFGQGTRLTVV.

The chain employs TRBV12-3 or TRBV12-4 and TRBJ1-2, with 8 bases lining up with TRBD1. The V segment lost 8 bases and the J segment 2 bases; nucleotides outside the gene matches: 4. The CDR3 totals 13 residues. The chain's CDR3 is CASGQGANYGYTF. The CDR3 DNA is TGTGCCAGCGGGCAGGGGGCCAACTATGGCTACACCTTC.

The chain links TRBV5-4 to TRBJ1-6; tentative D call: TRBD1 (5 bases). CDR3 length: 15 residues. With 0 bases removed from V and 6 bases from J, the gap between germline ends came to 10 bases. CDR1 and CDR2 (germline): SGHNT, YYREEE (reference sequence). CDR3 sequence (DNA): TGTGCCAGCAGCTTGGGTGGGACGGGTAATTCACCCCTCCACTTT. Residues: CASSLGGTGNSPLHF.

This clone was detected a few times. The rearrangement uses TRBV10-3 and TRBJ1-1, with TRBD1 as a possible D gene (6 bases). Germline CDR1 reads ENHRY; CDR2 reads SYGVKD. The CDR3 extends over 10 amino acids. V was trimmed by 10 bases and J by 6 bases, leaving 9 bases between them. The CDR3 bases are TGTGCCACGGGGACACCTGAAGCTTTCTTT. It yields the protein CATGTPEAFF.

This chain joins TRBV7-3 and TRBJ2-1, with 9 positions matching TRBD2. CDR1 SGHTA and CDR2 FQGTGA come from the germline V gene. After removal of 3 bases from V and 6 bases from J, the junction contained 6 bases not matched to a gene. There are 15 residues in the CDR3. The DNA of the CDR3 is TGTGCCAGCAGCTTGGGGACTAGCTTGGTCAATGAGCAGTTCTTC. Its translation: CASSLGTSLVNEQFF. Drawing the rest from reference TRBV7-3 and TRBJ2-1, the complete variable domain is GAGVSQTPSNKVTEKGKYVELRCDPISGHTALYWYRQSLGQGPEFLIYFQGTGAADDSGLPNDRFFAVRPEGSVSTLKIQRTERGDSAVYLCASSLGTSLVNEQFFGPGTRLTVL.

This clone occurred a few times. The rearrangement joins TRBV6-1 to TRBJ2-5; TRBD2 agrees at 11 bases. With V trimmed by 2 bases and J by 2 bases, 1 base remained unmatched. The CDR3 extends over 15 amino acids. Germline V gene data show CDR1 as MNHNS and CDR2 as SASEGT. CDR3 DNA: TGTGCCAGCAGTGAATTAGCGGGAGGGCAAGAGACCCAGTACTTC. Translating it yields CASSELAGGQETQYF.

This clone was picked up a small number of times. In DNA, the CDR3 is TGTGCCAGCGTACAAAGGGGGAGCGGGCCCTACAATGAGCAGTTCTTC. Protein sequence: CASVQRGSGPYNEQFF. V is TRBV28 and J is TRBJ2-1; D may be TRBD1 or TRBD2 (6 bases each). CDR3 length: 16 residues. Trimming removed 8 bases from V and 2 bases from J, with 19 bases in between. The germline CDR1 and CDR2 sequences are MDHEN and SYDVKM.

This clone was seen only a few times. The chain links TRBV18 to TRBJ1-6; D unclear. Germline V lookup: CDR1 KGHSH, CDR2 LQKENI. The ends were cut back, 3 bases at V and 0 bases at J, with 9 bases in the middle. The CDR3 is made up of 16 amino acids. CDR3: CASSPFRASYNSPLHF. CDR3 DNA: TGTGCCAGCTCACCCTTCCGGGCCTCCTATAATTCACCCCTCCACTTT.

The gene calls are TRBV19 and TRBJ2-7; 10 bases agree with TRBD2. Germline CDR1 and CDR2: LNHDA and SQIVND (reference sequence). Unmatched junction bases numbered 4, after V lost 5 bases and J lost 0 bases. The CDR3 is 15 residues long. CDR3 region: CASSWGLATSYEQYF. CDR3 DNA sequence: TGTGCCAGTAGTTGGGGACTAGCGACCTCCTACGAGCAGTACTTC.

This clone was observed a single time. The chain links TRBV5-1 to TRBJ1-1, with D uncertain. Germline CDR1 and CDR2: SGHRS and YFSETQ. The V end lost 5 bases, the J end lost 4 bases, and 12 bases lay between the germline ends. The CDR3 runs 13 residues. The CDR3 region has the DNA TGCGCCAGCAGGAGGGAAGAAGTCACTGAAGCTTTCTTT. Translating gives CASRREEVTEAFF.